Listed below are T cell receptor beta chains from one sample, sequenced in a study of vaccination effects on CD4 cells after COVID-19. These receptors' antigens are unknown. Generated by immunoSEQ multiplex PCR, the TCRdb table keeps only in-frame clones and is missing some. The data hold 35,000 to 45,000 clones, with around 78% observed a single time. Specimen: CD4+ T cells from PBMCs cultured with a peptide pool, collected before COVID-19 vaccination. These receptors were collected from a human donor who had a prior SARS-CoV-2 infection. Both conserved end residues are part of each CDR3. A D gene is named only where the DNA matches it firmly. Rows may omit the clone size; those that give it use once, few, many or a size class.

clone size,D gene,J gene,V gene,CDR3 protein,CDR3 DNA
NA,NA,TRBJ2-3,TRBV30,CAWSGGAARVPDTQYF,TGTGCCTGGAGTGGGGGGGCCGCAAGAGTGCCAGATACGCAGTATTTT
few,NA,TRBJ2-1,TRBV5-6,CATSRGARADEQFF,TGTGCCACCTCCCGGGGGGCTAGGGCGGATGAGCAGTTCTTC
once,NA,TRBJ1-1,TRBV2,CASSVGGGDTEAFF,TGTGCCAGCAGTGTGGGGGGCGGCGACACTGAAGCTTTCTTT
NA,NA,TRBJ2-1,TRBV20-1,CSARGDISVF,TGCAGTGCAAGAGGGGACATATCGGTCTTC
few,TRBD1,TRBJ1-1,TRBV6-4,CASRNRTGKTEAFF,TGTGCCAGCAGAAACCGGACAGGGAAGACTGAAGCTTTCTTT
NA,TRBD1,TRBJ2-5,TRBV7-7,CASSPTGQGGTQYF,TGTGCTAGCAGCCCGACGGGACAGGGAGGGACCCAGTACTTC
NA,NA,TRBJ2-4,TRBV4-2,CASSPGSRTKNIQYF,TGTGCCAGCAGCCCCGGGAGTAGGACCAAAAACATTCAGTACTTC
NA,TRBD1,TRBJ2-1,TRBV30,CAGIQGAGNEQFF,TGTGCCGGGATACAGGGGGCAGGGAATGAGCAGTTCTTC
NA,NA,TRBJ1-4,TRBV19,CASRDTRNEKLFF,TGTGCCAGTAGGGACACAAGAAATGAAAAACTGTTTTTT
NA,NA,TRBJ1-5,TRBV5-1,CASSLYGVGGNQPQHF,TGCGCCAGCAGCTTGTATGGGGTTGGCGGCAATCAGCCCCAGCATTTT
NA,TRBD1,TRBJ1-5,TRBV29-1,CSGQGQRNQPQHF,TGCAGCGGCCAGGGACAGCGGAATCAGCCCCAGCATTTT
NA,NA,TRBJ1-2,TRBV4-2,CASSQDHGKPHGYTF,TGTGCCAGCAGCCAAGATCACGGGAAGCCCCATGGCTACACCTTC
NA,TRBD2,TRBJ2-7,TRBV5-1,CASSLDPTSGRAYREQYF,TGCGCCAGCAGCTTGGACCCAACAAGCGGGAGGGCCTATCGCGAGCAGTACTTC
few,NA,TRBJ2-1,TRBV30,CAWSGPSPYEQFF,TGTGCCTGGAGTGGGCCTAGCCCCTATGAGCAGTTCTTC
NA,NA,TRBJ1-1,TRBV18,CASSPWGKGPGTANTEAFF,TGTGCCAGCTCACCATGGGGGAAAGGGCCGGGGACTGCGAACACTGAAGCTTTCTTT
NA,NA,TRBJ2-3,TRBV15,CATSRDRPRDEYF,TGTGCCACCAGCAGAGATCGGCCACGGGACGAATATTTT
NA,NA,TRBJ1-1,TRBV5-1,CASSLARQSSEAFF,TGCGCCAGCAGCTTGGCCAGGCAGAGTTCCGAAGCTTTCTTT
NA,TRBD2,TRBJ2-5,TRBV11-2,CASSPPTLAGETQYF,TGTGCCAGCAGCCCTCCAACACTAGCGGGAGAGACCCAGTACTTC
NA,TRBD1,TRBJ1-2,TRBV7-2,CASSFLLSGQGGGYTF,TGTGCCAGCAGCTTCCTGCTAAGTGGACAGGGGGGAGGCTACACCTTC
NA,NA,TRBJ1-1,TRBV5-1,CASSSDGRGGFAEAFF,TGCGCCAGCAGCTCGGACGGAAGGGGGGGATTTGCTGAAGCTTTCTTT